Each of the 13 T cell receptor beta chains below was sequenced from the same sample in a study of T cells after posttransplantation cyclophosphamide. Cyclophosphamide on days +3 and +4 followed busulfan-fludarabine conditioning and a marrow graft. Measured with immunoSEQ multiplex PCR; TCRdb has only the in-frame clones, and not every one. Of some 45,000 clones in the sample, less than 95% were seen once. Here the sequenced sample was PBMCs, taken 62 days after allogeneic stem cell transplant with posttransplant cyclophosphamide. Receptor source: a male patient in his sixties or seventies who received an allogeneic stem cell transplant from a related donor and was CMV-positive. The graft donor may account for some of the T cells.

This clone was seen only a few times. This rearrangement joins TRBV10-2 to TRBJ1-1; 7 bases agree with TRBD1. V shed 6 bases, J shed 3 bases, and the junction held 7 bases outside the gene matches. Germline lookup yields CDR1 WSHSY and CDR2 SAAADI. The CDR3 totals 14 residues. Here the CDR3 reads CASRATGRDTEAFF. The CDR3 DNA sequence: TGCGCCAGCAGAGCGACAGGGCGGGACACTGAAGCTTTCTTT.

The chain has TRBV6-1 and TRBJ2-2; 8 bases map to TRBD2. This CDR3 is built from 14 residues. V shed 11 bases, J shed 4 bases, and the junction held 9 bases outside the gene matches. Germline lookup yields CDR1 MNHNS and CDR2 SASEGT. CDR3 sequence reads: CAGRGGQTTGELFF. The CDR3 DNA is TGTGCCGGCCGGGGGGGCCAAACCACCGGGGAGCTGTTTTTT.

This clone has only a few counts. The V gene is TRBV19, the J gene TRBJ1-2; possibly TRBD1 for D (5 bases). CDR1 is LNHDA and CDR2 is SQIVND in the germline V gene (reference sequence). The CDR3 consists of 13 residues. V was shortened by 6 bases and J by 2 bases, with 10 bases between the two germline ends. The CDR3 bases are TGTGCCAGTAGCAGACAGTACAACTATGGCTACACCTTC. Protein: CASSRQYNYGYTF. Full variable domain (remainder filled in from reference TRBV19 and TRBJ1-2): DGGITQSPKYLFRKEGQNVTLSCEQNLNHDAMYWYRQDPGQGLRLIYYSQIVNDFQKGDIAEGYSVSREKKESFPLTVTSAQKNPTAFYLCASSRQYNYGYTFGSGTRLTVV.

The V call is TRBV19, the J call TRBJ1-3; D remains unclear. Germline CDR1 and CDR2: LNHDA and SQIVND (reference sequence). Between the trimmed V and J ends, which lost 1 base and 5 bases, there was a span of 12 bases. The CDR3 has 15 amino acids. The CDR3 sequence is CASSIGEMERNTIYF. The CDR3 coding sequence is TGTGCCAGTAGTATAGGTGAAATGGAGAGAAACACCATATATTTT.

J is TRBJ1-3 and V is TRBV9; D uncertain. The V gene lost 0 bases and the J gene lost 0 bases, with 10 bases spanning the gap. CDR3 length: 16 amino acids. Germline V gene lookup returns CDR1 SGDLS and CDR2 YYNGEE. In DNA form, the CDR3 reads TGTGCCAGCAGCGTAGCTGGGCTGAGCTCTGGAAACACCATATATTTT. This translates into CASSVAGLSSGNTIYF. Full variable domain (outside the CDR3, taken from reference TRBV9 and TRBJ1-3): DSGVTQTPKHLITATGQRVTLRCSPRSGDLSVYWYQQSLDQGLQFLIQYYNGEERAKGNILERFSAQQFPDLHSELNLSSLELGDSALYFCASSVAGLSSGNTIYFGEGSWLTVV.

CDR3 DNA sequence: TGTGCCAGCAGCAGAGAACTAGCGGGGGGGCCCTACGAGCAGTACTTC. This encodes CASSRELAGGPYEQYF. This sequence joins TRBV21-1 and TRBJ2-7; TRBD2 reflects the table's D call only, with no check against the DNA. TRBV21-1 is labeled a pseudogene. The CDR3 covers 16 residues.

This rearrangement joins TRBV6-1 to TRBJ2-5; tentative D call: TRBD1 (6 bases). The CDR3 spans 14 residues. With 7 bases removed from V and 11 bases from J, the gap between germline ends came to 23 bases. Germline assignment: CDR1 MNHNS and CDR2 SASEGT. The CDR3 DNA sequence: TGTGCCAGCACCATGGTCGACAGGAGTAAAGAGCAGTACTTC. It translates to CASTMVDRSKEQYF.

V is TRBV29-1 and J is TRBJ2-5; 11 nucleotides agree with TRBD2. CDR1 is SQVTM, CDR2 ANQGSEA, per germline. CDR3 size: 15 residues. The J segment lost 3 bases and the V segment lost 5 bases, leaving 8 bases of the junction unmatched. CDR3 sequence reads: CSVQRTSGPEETQYF. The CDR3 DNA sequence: TGCAGCGTTCAGAGGACTAGCGGGCCAGAAGAGACCCAGTACTTC.

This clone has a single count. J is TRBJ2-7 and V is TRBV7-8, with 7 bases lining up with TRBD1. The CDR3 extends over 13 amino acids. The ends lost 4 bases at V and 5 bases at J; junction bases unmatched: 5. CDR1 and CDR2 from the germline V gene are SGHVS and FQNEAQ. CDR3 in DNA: TGTGCCAGCAGCTACAGGGGATTCAACGAGCAGTACTTC. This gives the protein CASSYRGFNEQYF.

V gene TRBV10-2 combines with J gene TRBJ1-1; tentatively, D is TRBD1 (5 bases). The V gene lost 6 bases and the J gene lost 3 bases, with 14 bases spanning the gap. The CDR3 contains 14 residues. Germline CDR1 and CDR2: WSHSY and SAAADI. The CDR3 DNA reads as TGCGCCAGCAGAGCGACAGAGCGGGACACTGAAGCTTTCTTT. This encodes CASRATERDTEAFF.

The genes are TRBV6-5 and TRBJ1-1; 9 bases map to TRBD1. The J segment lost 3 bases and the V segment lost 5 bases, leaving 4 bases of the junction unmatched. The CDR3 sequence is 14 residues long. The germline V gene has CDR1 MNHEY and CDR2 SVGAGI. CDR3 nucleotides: TGTGCCAGCAGTCGGGACAGGGCAGACACTGAAGCTTTCTTT. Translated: CASSRDRADTEAFF.

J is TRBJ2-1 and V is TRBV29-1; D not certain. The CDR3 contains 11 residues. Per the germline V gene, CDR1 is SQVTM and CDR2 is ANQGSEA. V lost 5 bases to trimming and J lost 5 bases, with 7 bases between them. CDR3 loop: CSVWSDNEQFF. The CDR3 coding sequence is TGCAGCGTTTGGAGCGACAATGAGCAGTTCTTC.

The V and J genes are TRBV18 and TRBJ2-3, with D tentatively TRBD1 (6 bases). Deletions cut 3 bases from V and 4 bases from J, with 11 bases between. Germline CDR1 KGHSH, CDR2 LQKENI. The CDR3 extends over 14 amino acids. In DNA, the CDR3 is TGTGCCAGCTCACCCGGGACAACTTCAGATACGCAGTATTTT. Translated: CASSPGTTSDTQYF.